The 9 T cell receptor beta chains below come from one sample, sequenced in a study of shared clonotypes between healthy human individuals. The naive CD8 population came from CD45RO-negative cells selected for CCR7, without terminally differentiated effector memory CD45RA+ cells. Profiling relied on immunoSEQ multiplex PCR, and the TCRdb table lists in-frame clones only, not all of them. The repertoire holds around 1,900,000 clones, with about 94% as singletons. Specimen: naive CD8+ T cells from PBMCs. Receptors originate from a man younger than 35 in good health. Some clones in this sample may be carry-over from other donors' samples.

This chain connects TRBV5-6 to TRBJ1-2; 10 bases match TRBD1. This CDR3 region has 13 residues. The germline CDR1 and CDR2 sequences are SGHDT and YYEEEE. Germline trimming cut 4 bases from V and 10 bases from J; bases unmatched to any gene: 7. CDR3 residues: CASSTGQGVDYTF. The CDR3 nucleotides are TGTGCCAGCAGCACCGGACAGGGGGTAGACTACACCTTC.

The rearrangement joins TRBV11-2 to TRBJ2-7, with D tentatively TRBD2 (5 bases). Germline lookup yields CDR1 SGHAT and CDR2 FQNNGV. This CDR3 contains 13 residues. The V end lost 5 bases, the J end lost 2 bases, and 10 bases lay between the germline ends. The CDR3 DNA follows: TGTGCCAGCAGCCTCGGGGAGACCTACGAGCAGTACTTC. This sequence encodes CASSLGETYEQYF.

The chain uses TRBV29-1 and TRBJ1-1, with D maybe TRBD1 (6 bases). The germline gives CDR1 SQVTM, CDR2 ANQGSEA. This CDR3 comprises 11 residues. V was clipped by 7 bases and J by 11 bases, with 17 bases between them. CDR3 residues: CSATGTQGAFF. The CDR3, as DNA: TGCAGCGCTACAGGGACGCAAGGGGCTTTCTTT. The whole variable domain, remainder taken from reference TRBV29-1 and TRBJ1-1, is SAVISQKPSRDICQRGTSLTIQCQVDSQVTMMFWYRQQPGQSLTLIATANQGSEATYESGFVIDKFPISRPNLTFSTLTVSNMSPEDSSIYLCSATGTQGAFFGQGTRLTVV.

V gene TRBV5-1 combines with J gene TRBJ2-7; 7 nucleotides align to TRBD2. This CDR3 is built from 14 residues. Germline V gene sequence: CDR1 SGHRS, CDR2 YFSETQ. The junction had 3 bases not matched to a gene; V was cut back by 3 bases and J by 0 bases. The CDR3 protein is CASSWTRDSYEQYF. For the CDR3, the DNA is TGCGCCAGCAGCTGGACTAGGGACTCCTACGAGCAGTACTTC.

The chain is built from TRBV9 and TRBJ2-1, with D tentatively TRBD1 (5 bases). Trimming took 0 bases from V and 5 from J, leaving 12 bases between them. The CDR3 runs to 15 residues. Germline V CDR1 and CDR2: SGDLS, YYNGEE. Written as DNA, the CDR3 is TGTGCCAGCAGCGTAGGCCAAGGGGTAGACAATGAGCAGTTCTTC. This codes for CASSVGQGVDNEQFF.

The chain is built from TRBV28 and TRBJ2-3; D gene unclear. The CDR3 is 13 residues long. Looked up from germline, CDR1 is MDHEN and CDR2 is SYDVKM. V was clipped by 2 bases and J by 6 bases, with 9 bases between them. For the CDR3, the DNA is TGTGCCAGCAGTTTAGCCAATGCGGATACGCAGTATTTT. It translates to CASSLANADTQYF.

The rearrangement links TRBV14 to TRBJ1-1; D gene unclear. V was cut by 5 bases and J by 5 bases, with 15 bases left in between. CDR1 SGHDN and CDR2 FVKESK come from the germline V gene. The CDR3 loop spans 14 amino acids. The CDR3 DNA reads as TGTGCCAGCAGCTTAACCGGATGGGGAACTGAAGCTTTCTTT. This encodes CASSLTGWGTEAFF. Using reference TRBV14 and TRBJ1-1 for the parts outside the CDR3, the full variable domain is EAGVTQFPSHSVIEKGQTVTLRCDPISGHDNLYWYRRVMGKEIKFLLHFVKESKQDESGMPNNRFLAERTGGTYSTLKVQPAELEDSGVYFCASSLTGWGTEAFFGQGTRLTVV.

This chain's CDR3 is CSVSGLAGEAYNEQFF. As DNA, the CDR3 is TGCAGCGTTTCGGGACTAGCGGGAGAAGCCTACAATGAGCAGTTCTTC. The J gene is TRBJ2-1, the V gene TRBV29-1; 14 nucleotides line up with TRBD2. V lost 5 bases to trimming and J lost 2 bases; unmatched junction nucleotides: 5. The CDR3 sequence is 16 residues long. The germline V gene has CDR1 SQVTM and CDR2 ANQGSEA.

The V and J genes are TRBV21-1 and TRBJ1-5. TRBV21-1 is recorded as a pseudogene. There are 14 residues in the CDR3. The CDR3 loop is CASTYWLGVQPQHF. CDR3 in DNA: TGTGCCAGCACCTATTGGTTGGGGGTTCAGCCCCAGCATTTT.